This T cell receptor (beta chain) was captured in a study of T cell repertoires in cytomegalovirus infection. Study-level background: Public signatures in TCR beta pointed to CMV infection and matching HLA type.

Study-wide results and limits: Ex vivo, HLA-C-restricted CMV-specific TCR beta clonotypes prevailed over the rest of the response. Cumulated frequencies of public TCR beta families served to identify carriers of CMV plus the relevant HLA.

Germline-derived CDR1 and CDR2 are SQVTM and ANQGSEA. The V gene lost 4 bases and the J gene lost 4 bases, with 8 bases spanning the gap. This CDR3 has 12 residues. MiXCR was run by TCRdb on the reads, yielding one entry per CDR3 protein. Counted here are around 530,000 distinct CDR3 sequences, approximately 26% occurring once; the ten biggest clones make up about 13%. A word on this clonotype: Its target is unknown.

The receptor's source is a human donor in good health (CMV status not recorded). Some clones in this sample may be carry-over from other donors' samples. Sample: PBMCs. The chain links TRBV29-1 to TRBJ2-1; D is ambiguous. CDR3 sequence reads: CSVGELYNEQFF. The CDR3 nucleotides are TGCAGCGTTGGGGAATTGTACAATGAGCAGTTCTTC.